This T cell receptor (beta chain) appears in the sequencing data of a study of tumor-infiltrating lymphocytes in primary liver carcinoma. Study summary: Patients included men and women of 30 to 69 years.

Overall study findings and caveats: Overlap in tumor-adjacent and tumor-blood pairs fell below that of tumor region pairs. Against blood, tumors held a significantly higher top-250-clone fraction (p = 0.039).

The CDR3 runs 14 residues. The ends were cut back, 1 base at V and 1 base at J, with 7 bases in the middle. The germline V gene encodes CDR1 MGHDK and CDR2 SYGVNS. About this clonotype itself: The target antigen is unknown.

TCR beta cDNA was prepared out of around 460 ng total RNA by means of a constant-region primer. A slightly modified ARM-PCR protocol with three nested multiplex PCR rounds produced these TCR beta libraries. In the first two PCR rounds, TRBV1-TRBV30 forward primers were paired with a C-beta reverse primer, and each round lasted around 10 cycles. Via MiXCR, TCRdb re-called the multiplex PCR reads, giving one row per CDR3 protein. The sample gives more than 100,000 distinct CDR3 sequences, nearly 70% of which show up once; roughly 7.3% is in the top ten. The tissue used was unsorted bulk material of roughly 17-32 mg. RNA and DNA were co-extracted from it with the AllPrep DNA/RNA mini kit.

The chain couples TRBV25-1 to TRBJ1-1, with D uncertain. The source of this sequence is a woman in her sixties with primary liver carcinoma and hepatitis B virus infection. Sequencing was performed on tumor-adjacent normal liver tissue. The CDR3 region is CASSECRENTEAFF. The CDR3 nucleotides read TGTGCCAGCAGTGAATGCCGGGAGAACACTGAAGCTTTCTTT.